Presented here are 25 T cell receptor beta chains from one specimen sequenced in a study of cytomegalovirus exposure and HLA in healthy donors. This table comes from immunoSEQ multiplex PCR, and its TCRdb copy is limited to in-frame clones, with some not included. Of about 65,000 clones listed, around 90% are singletons. The sample consisted of PBMCs. The receptor set was obtained from a woman aged 18-30 years in good health and CMV-seronegative.

This clone was observed a handful of times. The chain uses TRBV19 and TRBJ2-7, with 7 bases that match TRBD1. This CDR3 contains 11 residues. V shed 5 bases, J shed 12 bases, and the junction held 7 bases outside the gene matches. The germline CDR1 and CDR2 sequences are LNHDA and SQIVND (reference sequence). DNA of the CDR3: TGTGCCAGTAGTGTCGACAGGGACCTGTACTTC. Translation gives CASSVDRDLYF.

The chain has TRBV19 and TRBJ1-5, with D maybe TRBD1 (5 bases). There are 15 residues in the CDR3. V was cut by 3 bases and J by 4 bases, with 13 bases left in between. The germline V gene encodes CDR1 LNHDA and CDR2 SQIVND (reference sequence). CDR3 in amino acids: CASSIRGSYNQPQHF. The CDR3 DNA is TGTGCCAGTAGTATTAGGGGCTCGTATAATCAGCCCCAGCATTTT.

This sequence joins TRBV11-2 and TRBJ1-4; D ambiguous. V dropped 4 bases and J dropped 11 bases, with 20 bases sitting between them. This CDR3 region has 15 residues. CDR1 is SGHAT and CDR2 is FQNNGV in the germline V gene. CDR3 residues: CASSSTSSAVGKLFF. The CDR3 region has the DNA TGTGCCAGCAGCTCCACGAGCTCCGCGGTTGGGAAACTGTTTTTT.

This clone was observed a single time. The V gene is TRBV6-1, the J gene TRBJ2-1; D might be TRBD2 (5 bases). The germline CDR1 and CDR2 sequences are MNHNS and SASEGT. This CDR3 has 12 amino acids. Trimming took off 8 bases at V and 6 bases at J, with 11 bases between the two ends. CDR3 bases: TGTGCCAGCGCTTACGGGGTCAATGAGCAGTTCTTC. It specifies CASAYGVNEQFF.

This chain links TRBV5-8 with TRBJ2-5; TRBD1 matches 8 bases. Germline lookup yields CDR1 SGHTS and CDR2 YDEGEE. The CDR3 loop spans 15 amino acids. The ends lost 5 bases at V and 4 bases at J; junction bases unmatched: 10. As DNA, the CDR3 is TGTGCCAGCAGTCGAGGACAGGGCCCGGGAGAGACCCAGTACTTC. This sequence encodes CASSRGQGPGETQYF. The full variable domain, completed using reference TRBV5-8 and TRBJ2-5, is EAGVTQSPTHLIKTRGQQATLRCSPISGHTSVYWYQQALGLGLQFLLWYDEGEERNRGNFPPRFSGRQFPNYSSELNVNALELEDSALYLCASSRGQGPGETQYFGPGTRLLVL.

The rearrangement uses TRBV4-1 and TRBJ2-7, with 11 nucleotides matching TRBD2. Germline CDR1 MGHRA, CDR2 YSYEKL. The CDR3 loop spans 17 amino acids. Unmatched junction bases numbered 10, after V lost 0 bases and J lost 6 bases. CDR3 nucleotides: TGCGCCAGCAGCCAAGATGCCCTCTCTAGCGGGGGGCCCGAGCAGTACTTC. Residues: CASSQDALSSGGPEQYF.

A note on this clone: At one boundary the junction diverges from the germline segment, which might be a read error. This rearrangement joins TRBV7-7 to TRBJ2-2; TRBD1 aligns across 7 bases. Looked up from germline, CDR1 is SSHAT and CDR2 is FNYEAQ (reference sequence). This CDR3 is built from 18 residues. CDR3 amino acids: CASSRTYTGTAYTGELFF. The CDR3 DNA reads TGTGCTAGCAGCCGAACTTACACCGGGACAGCATACACCGGGGAGCTGTTTTTT.

J is TRBJ2-7 and V is TRBV6-1; TRBD1 aligns across 8 bases. After removal of 2 bases from V and 1 base from J, the junction contained 4 bases not matched to a gene. Germline V lookup: CDR1 MNHNS, CDR2 SASEGT. CDR3 length: 15 residues. The CDR3 DNA reads as TGTGCCAGCAGTGAATCCGGGACAGGTTCCTACGAGCAGTACTTC. Amino acid sequence: CASSESGTGSYEQYF.

This chain uses TRBV5-1 with TRBJ2-7; possible D gene TRBD2, 6 bases. The CDR3 sequence is 15 residues long. Germline CDR1 is SGHRS and CDR2 is YFSETQ. Trimming stripped 1 base from V and 5 bases from J, with 16 bases between. The chain's CDR3 is CASSLMAGKTNEQYF. The CDR3 nucleotides read TGCGCCAGCAGCTTGATGGCGGGGAAAACTAACGAGCAGTACTTC.

The chain couples TRBV15 to TRBJ2-1, with TRBD1 as a possible D gene (6 bases). V gave up 0 bases and J gave up 1 base, with 10 bases separating them. The CDR3 totals 16 residues. Germline V gene sequence: CDR1 LNHNV, CDR2 YYDKDF (reference sequence). CDR3 bases: TGTGCCACCAGCAGAGATCTCAGGGGATCCTACAATGAGCAGTTCTTC. Its translation: CATSRDLRGSYNEQFF.

In nucleotides, the CDR3 is TGTGCCAGCAGGGGCAGGGGGATGGATGAAAAACTGTTTTTT. Translated: CASRGRGMDEKLFF. V gene TRBV6-5 combines with J gene TRBJ1-4; TRBD1 agrees at 7 bases. Germline V gene lookup returns CDR1 MNHEY and CDR2 SVGAGI. This CDR3 comprises 14 residues. The V gene end was trimmed by 6 bases and the J gene end by 6 bases; junction bases not matched to a gene: 7.

The gene calls are TRBV5-6 and TRBJ2-3; D uncertain. This CDR3 contains 11 residues. Germline V gives CDR1 SGHDT, CDR2 YYEEEE. V was clipped by 4 bases and J by 3 bases, with 3 bases between them. CDR3 loop: CASSLTDTQYF. The CDR3, as DNA: TGTGCCAGCAGCCTAACAGATACGCAGTATTTT.

The chain joins TRBV28 to TRBJ2-7; 10 nucleotides match TRBD2. Germline CDR1 and CDR2: MDHEN and SYDVKM. V lost 4 bases, J lost 5 bases, and 8 bases stayed unmatched. The CDR3 has 15 amino acids. CDR3 bases: TGTGCCAGCAGTTCCTCCGGGACTAGCGTCCACGAGCAGTACTTC. Amino acid sequence: CASSSSGTSVHEQYF.

This chain links TRBV5-1 with TRBJ2-5; 10 nucleotides line up with TRBD1. Germline values: CDR1 SGHRS, CDR2 YFSETQ. Trimming took 4 bases from V and 0 from J; bases not matched to a gene: 3. The CDR3 extends over 15 amino acids. DNA of the CDR3: TGCGCCAGCAGCCCGGACAGGGGGAACCAAGAGACCCAGTACTTC. As protein: CASSPDRGNQETQYF.

The chain uses TRBV29-1 and TRBJ2-2; D is perhaps TRBD1 (6 bases). The V end was cut by 2 bases, the J end by 7 bases, with 17 bases between. Germline CDR1 SQVTM, CDR2 ANQGSEA. This CDR3 has 15 amino acids. The CDR3 region is CSVELRTAVDGELFF. CDR3 sequence (DNA): TGCAGCGTTGAACTCCGGACAGCCGTGGACGGGGAGCTGTTTTTT.

The rearrangement uses TRBV9 and TRBJ1-1; D is unresolved. The V gene's germline CDR1 is SGDLS and CDR2 YYNGEE. The CDR3 is 18 residues long. The V end was cut by 0 bases, the J end by 3 bases, with 21 bases between. The CDR3 sequence: CASSVGLQGFLGDTEAFF. DNA for the CDR3: TGTGCCAGCAGCGTAGGCCTTCAAGGTTTTCTGGGCGACACTGAAGCTTTCTTT.

The gene calls are TRBV7-2 and TRBJ1-5; D not resolved. Germline V gene lookup returns CDR1 SGHTA and CDR2 FQGNSA. The V end was cut by 1 base, the J end by 2 bases, with 9 bases between. The CDR3 has 15 residues. The CDR3 loop reads CASSLESSGNQPQHF. In nucleotides, the CDR3 is TGTGCCAGCAGCTTAGAGTCGTCAGGCAATCAGCCCCAGCATTTT. Full variable domain (rest looked up from reference TRBV7-2 and TRBJ1-5): GAGVSQSPSNKVTEKGKDVELRCDPISGHTALYWYRQSLGQGLEFLIYFQGNSAPDKSGLPSDRFSAERTGGSVSTLTIQRTQQEDSAVYLCASSLESSGNQPQHFGDGTRLSIL.

This clone was recorded only once. The V call is TRBV29-1, the J call TRBJ2-7, with D tentatively TRBD1 (5 bases). The V end lost 5 bases, the J end lost 4 bases, and 9 bases lay between the germline ends. CDR1 SQVTM and CDR2 ANQGSEA come from the germline V gene. The CDR3 extends over 11 amino acids. The CDR3: CSVRGTYEQYF. The CDR3, as DNA: TGCAGCGTTAGGGGCACTTACGAGCAGTACTTC.

The genes are TRBV20-1 and TRBJ2-7; tentative D call: TRBD1 (6 bases). CDR1 and CDR2 from the germline V gene are DFQATT and SNEGSKA (reference sequence). V lost 5 bases and J 5 bases, leaving 10 bases between the germline ends. The length of the CDR3 is 11 residues. The CDR3 sequence is CSAGGRDEQYF. CDR3 in DNA: TGCAGTGCTGGGGGCAGGGACGAGCAGTACTTC.

The V and J genes are TRBV5-6 and TRBJ2-7, with TRBD2 matching over 10 bases. From germline, CDR1 is SGHDT and CDR2 YYEEEE. The CDR3 length is 19 residues. Trimming cost V 3 bases and J 0 bases; bases outside gene matches: 15. CDR3: CASSSIVGLASPVSYEQYF. CDR3 coding DNA: TGTGCCAGCAGCTCCATCGTGGGACTAGCGTCGCCTGTCTCCTACGAGCAGTACTTC.

The chain recombines TRBV28 with TRBJ2-3; 7 bases match TRBD2. Trimming cost V 2 bases and J 2 bases; bases outside gene matches: 10. The CDR3 consists of 17 residues. Looked up from germline, CDR1 is MDHEN and CDR2 is SYDVKM. The CDR3 DNA is TGTGCCAGCAGTTTACCTACACTTGCGGGGGACACAGATACGCAGTATTTT. This codes for CASSLPTLAGDTDTQYF.

This clone appeared a single time. The chain couples TRBV7-6 to TRBJ2-5; D is ambiguous. CDR1 is SGHVS and CDR2 is FNYEAQ in the germline V gene. The CDR3 totals 13 residues. Trimming took 5 bases from V and 3 from J, leaving 10 bases between them. The CDR3 loop is CASSIQTKETQYF. CDR3 bases: TGTGCCAGCAGCATCCAGACAAAAGAGACCCAGTACTTC.

The V and J genes are TRBV6-5 and TRBJ1-1; D might be TRBD1 (6 bases). The CDR3 extends over 13 amino acids. In germline, CDR1 is MNHEY, CDR2 SVGAGI. V lost 5 bases and J lost 0, with 7 bases in between. DNA of the CDR3: TGTGCCAGCAGTACAGGGCTGAACACTGAAGCTTTCTTT. Its translation: CASSTGLNTEAFF.

The rearrangement links TRBV4-1 to TRBJ1-2; D may be TRBD1 (6 bases). Trimming stripped 6 bases from V and 8 bases from J, with 19 bases between. The CDR3 consists of 14 residues. Germline-derived CDR1 and CDR2 are MGHRA and YSYEKL. The CDR3 here is CASSYDRRAEGYTF. Written as DNA, the CDR3 is TGCGCCAGCAGTTACGACAGGAGAGCGGAAGGCTACACCTTC.

This sequence joins TRBV27 and TRBJ1-5, with D unclear. This CDR3 region has 13 residues. CDR1 is MNHEY and CDR2 is SMNVEV in the germline V gene (reference sequence). The V end lost 6 bases, the J end lost 0 bases, and 6 bases lay between the germline ends. This CDR3 is CASSRGSNQPQHF. The DNA for the CDR3 is TGTGCCAGCAGCCGAGGTAGCAATCAGCCCCAGCATTTT.